Sequencing of this TCR beta chain was carried out in a study of T cell responses to AZD1222 COVID-19 vaccine. This CDR3 is built from 18 residues. The germline CDR1 and CDR2 sequences are SGHTA and FQGNSA. V was trimmed by 5 bases and J by 0 bases, leaving 20 bases between them. The protocol was immunoSEQ multiplex PCR, while the TCRdb copy is restricted to in-frame clones and leaves out a portion. The table records under 200,000 clones, about 90% of them present only once. The sequence derives from an adult in good health. The sample in question was peripheral blood, obtained on day 0 of MenACWY control vaccination. The chain joins TRBV7-2 to TRBJ2-1, with a possible D match to TRBD2 (7 bases). CDR3: CASSARLRGRASYNEQFF. CDR3 in DNA: TGTGCCAGCAGCGCCAGGCTAAGGGGGAGGGCCTCCTACAATGAGCAGTTCTTC.